This T cell receptor beta chain was recorded in a study of blood T cell repertoires in COVID-19. Background on the study: Samples came from the United States, Italy and Spain, spanning acute and convalescent COVID-19.

Germline V gives CDR1 KGHDR, CDR2 SFDVKD. The CDR3 is made up of 18 amino acids. Trimming cost V 4 bases and J 2 bases, with 19 bases left between them. Seattle researchers signed up patients amid active infection and tracked them longitudinally. As processed by the authors: From reference gene primer amplification, estimates of nucleated cell counts were derived. The data were produced by immunoSEQ multiplex PCR, yet TCRdb's version contains in-frame clones alone and is incomplete. D and trimming come from the DNA, and the V and J calls and clone size come from that table. The table records 200,000 to 250,000 clones, 75% to 85% of them present only once.

The chain couples TRBV24-1 to TRBJ1-4; a weak D match, TRBD1 (6 bases). The clonotype was recovered from a woman older than 75 with COVID-19, enrolled during active disease. The specimen sequenced was peripheral blood. The CDR3 DNA is TGTGCCACCAGTGACCCGGGCCTACAGGGTGCTACTAATGAAAAACTGTTTTTT. Protein product: CATSDPGLQGATNEKLFF.